These 28 T cell receptor beta chains came from one sample sequenced in a study of cytomegalovirus exposure and HLA in healthy donors. The PCR contained 60 Vbeta and 13 Jbeta primers. Clones were read by immunoSEQ multiplex PCR, and TCRdb kept only the in-frame ones, dropping some. Of roughly 140,000 clones in the sample, roughly 80% were seen once. The sequenced material came from PBMCs. These receptors were taken from a human donor in good health.

The genes are TRBV6-5 and TRBJ2-7; D ambiguous. Trimming took off 5 bases at V and 6 bases at J, with 8 bases between the two ends. CDR1 MNHEY and CDR2 SVGAGI come from the germline V gene. The CDR3 is 11 amino acids. CDR3 nucleotides: TGTGCCAGCAGTAACGGGTTCGAGCAGTACTTC. This sequence encodes CASSNGFEQYF.

The chain carries TRBV6-5 and TRBJ2-1; a weak D match, TRBD1 (5 bases). The CDR3 runs to 11 residues. V lost 6 bases and J 10 bases, leaving 10 bases between the germline ends. CDR1 is MNHEY, CDR2 SVGAGI, per germline. CDR3 region: CASRSNREQFF. CDR3 bases: TGTGCCAGCAGATCCAACAGGGAGCAGTTCTTC.

The V gene is TRBV27, the J gene TRBJ1-2; 8 bases match TRBD1. This CDR3 region has 13 residues. The V gene end was trimmed by 6 bases and the J gene end by 3 bases; junction bases not matched to a gene: 3. In germline, CDR1 is MNHEY, CDR2 SMNVEV (reference sequence). In nucleotides, the CDR3 is TGTGCCAGCAGGTTGACAGGGGACTATGGCTACACCTTC. Translated, it gives CASRLTGDYGYTF.

The genes are TRBV6-5 and TRBJ2-7; D is perhaps TRBD2 (5 bases). The germline V gene encodes CDR1 MNHEY and CDR2 SVGAGI. The V end lost 8 bases, the J end lost 2 bases, and 7 bases lay between the germline ends. The CDR3 spans 11 residues. CDR3 in amino acids: CASRGTYEQYF. The CDR3 DNA follows: TGTGCCAGCCGAGGGACCTACGAGCAGTACTTC.

The V gene is TRBV29-1, the J gene TRBJ2-7; 7 bases map to TRBD1. The trim removed 0 bases at V and 0 bases at J, leaving 5 bases unmatched. This CDR3 spans 15 amino acids. Germline assignment: CDR1 SQVTM and CDR2 ANQGSEA. The CDR3 loop reads CSVEDTRQGSYEQYF. The CDR3 DNA follows: TGCAGCGTTGAAGATACCCGACAGGGCTCCTACGAGCAGTACTTC.

The V call is TRBV30, the J call TRBJ1-1; unclear D gene. This CDR3 is 13 amino acids long. V dropped 3 bases and J dropped 1 base, with 9 bases sitting between them. Germline V gene data show CDR1 as GTSNPN and CDR2 as SVGIG (reference sequence). In nucleotides, the CDR3 is TGTGCCTGGAGAAAACAGACGAACACTGAAGCTTTCTTT. This gives the protein CAWRKQTNTEAFF.

The chain uses TRBV25-1 and TRBJ2-3, with D possibly being TRBD2 (5 bases). Trimming left V 0 bases short and J 2 bases short, with 15 bases between. Looked up from germline, CDR1 is MGHDK and CDR2 is SYGVNS. The CDR3 loop spans 17 amino acids. CDR3: CASSEYWSDYPTDTQYF. Written as DNA, the CDR3 is TGTGCCAGCAGTGAATATTGGTCAGACTACCCCACAGATACGCAGTATTTT.

This clone appeared a few times. This chain joins TRBV28 and TRBJ1-5, with TRBD1 matching 8 bases. The V segment lost 5 bases and the J segment 5 bases; nucleotides outside the gene matches: 8. Looked up from germline, CDR1 is MDHEN and CDR2 is SYDVKM. The length of the CDR3 is 15 residues. In nucleotides, the CDR3 is TGTGCCAGCAGTCGCCGGGACAGGTTTTATCAGCCCCAGCATTTT. Its protein is CASSRRDRFYQPQHF.

The rearrangement links TRBV11-2 to TRBJ2-2; 7 nucleotides align to TRBD2. Trimming took 7 bases from V and 5 from J; bases not matched to a gene: 7. Germline CDR1 SGHAT, CDR2 FQNNGV. CDR3 length: 14 residues. CDR3 sequence reads: CASMSGIETGELFF. CDR3 nucleotides: TGTGCCAGCATGAGCGGGATAGAAACCGGGGAGCTGTTTTTT.

This clone occurred once. V usage is TRBV5-4 and J usage is TRBJ1-1, with D possibly matching TRBD1 (5 bases). Trimming removed 0 bases at V and 6 bases at J, with 9 bases between. Germline-derived CDR1 and CDR2 are SGHNT and YYREEE (reference sequence). CDR3 size: 13 residues. CDR3 residues: CASSLGGGPEAFF. The CDR3 DNA is TGTGCCAGCAGCTTGGGGGGGGGACCTGAAGCTTTCTTT.

Note on this clone: Other DNA sequences in the sample encode the same CDR3. This rearrangement joins TRBV27 to TRBJ1-1; 9 bases fit TRBD1. This CDR3 spans 12 amino acids. Germline CDR1 reads MNHEY; CDR2 reads SMNVEV (reference sequence). V lost 10 bases to trimming and J lost 5 bases; unmatched junction nucleotides: 5. The CDR3 DNA follows: TGTGCCACCAAGGACAGGGGAACTGAAGCTTTCTTT. Amino acid sequence: CATKDRGTEAFF.

The chain carries TRBV6-4 and TRBJ1-1; D is perhaps TRBD1 (6 bases). Looked up from germline, CDR1 is MRHNA and CDR2 is SNTAGT. Trimming shortened V by 2 bases and J by 5 bases, and 12 bases separated the two germline ends. The CDR3 has 14 residues. CDR3 residues: CASSDGRGGTEAFF. CDR3 DNA sequence: TGTGCCAGCAGTGACGGCAGGGGAGGGACTGAAGCTTTCTTT.

The gene calls are TRBV19 and TRBJ1-4; the D is unclear. This CDR3 region has 13 residues. Trimming left V 5 bases short and J 8 bases short, with 12 bases between. CDR1 LNHDA and CDR2 SQIVND come from the germline V gene (reference sequence). The DNA of the CDR3 is TGTGCCAGTAGTTTCTTAAGTGGCGAAAAACTGTTTTTT. Encoded protein: CASSFLSGEKLFF. The full variable domain, its missing parts supplied by reference TRBV19 and TRBJ1-4, is DGGITQSPKYLFRKEGQNVTLSCEQNLNHDAMYWYRQDPGQGLRLIYYSQIVNDFQKGDIAEGYSVSREKKESFPLTVTSAQKNPTAFYLCASSFLSGEKLFFGSGTQLSVL.

This rearrangement joins TRBV21-1 to TRBJ2-7; the table's TRBD2 call for D was not verified on the DNA. TRBV21-1 is designated a pseudogene. The CDR3 is 14 residues long. The CDR3 DNA reads TGTGCCAGCAGTGACGAGCGGGAGCCCCACGAGCAGTACTTC. Translation: CASSDEREPHEQYF.

This clone was found once. CDR3 residues: CASSYFGGAKNIQYF. The CDR3 nucleotides read TGTGCCAGCAGTTATTTCGGGGGTGCCAAAAACATTCAGTACTTC. The chain recombines TRBV6-6 with TRBJ2-4; tentatively, D is TRBD2 (6 bases). Trimming removed 3 bases from V and 1 base from J, with 10 bases in between. CDR1 is MNHNY and CDR2 is SVGAGI in the germline V gene (reference sequence). This CDR3 is built from 15 residues.

The chain couples TRBV7-2 to TRBJ2-7; D is undetermined. V lost 5 bases to trimming and J lost 0 bases, with 11 bases between them. This CDR3 spans 14 amino acids. Germline V gene lookup returns CDR1 SGHTA and CDR2 FQGNSA. CDR3 region: CASSLLRSSYEQYF. CDR3 nucleotides: TGTGCCAGCAGCCTTCTCCGGAGCTCCTACGAGCAGTACTTC.

This chain joins TRBV7-9 and TRBJ1-1; D remains unclear. The ends were cut back, 1 base at V and 7 bases at J, with 10 bases in the middle. CDR1 is SEHNR, CDR2 FQNEAQ, per germline (reference sequence). This CDR3 has 13 amino acids. The CDR3 spells CASSLGAGVEAFF. In DNA form, the CDR3 reads TGTGCCAGCAGCTTAGGGGCCGGCGTTGAAGCTTTCTTT.

The genes are TRBV28 and TRBJ1-2, with D maybe TRBD1 (5 bases). Trimming left V 6 bases short and J 5 bases short, with 10 bases between. Germline CDR1 MDHEN, CDR2 SYDVKM. The CDR3 sequence is 12 residues long. CDR3 coding DNA: TGTGCCAGCAGGGTTACAGGTTATGGCTACACCTTC. Translated: CASRVTGYGYTF.

V usage is TRBV19 and J usage is TRBJ2-5; D may be TRBD1 (7 bases). V gave up 3 bases and J gave up 4 bases, with 12 bases separating them. CDR1 is LNHDA, CDR2 SQIVND, per germline (reference sequence). This CDR3 is built from 14 residues. CDR3 loop: CASSIGRGAETQYF. DNA for the CDR3: TGTGCCAGTAGTATTGGCAGGGGGGCAGAGACCCAGTACTTC.

The rearrangement uses TRBV28 and TRBJ1-5; TRBD1 aligns across 10 bases. Trimming cost V 6 bases and J 2 bases; bases outside gene matches: 16. Germline V gene sequence: CDR1 MDHEN, CDR2 SYDVKM. This CDR3 comprises 19 residues. The CDR3 protein is CASSIPQTGGFGGNQPQHF. As DNA, the CDR3 is TGTGCCAGCAGCATCCCCCAGACAGGGGGCTTCGGGGGCAATCAGCCCCAGCATTTT.

The rearrangement uses TRBV19 and TRBJ2-2; D gene uncertain. Trimming took off 3 bases at V and 7 bases at J, with 6 bases between the two ends. The CDR3 runs 12 residues. Looked up from germline, CDR1 is LNHDA and CDR2 is SQIVND (reference sequence). The CDR3 bases are TGTGCCAGTAGTATTCCTAACGGGGAGCTGTTTTTT. Translation gives CASSIPNGELFF.

V gene TRBV28 combines with J gene TRBJ2-1, with 7 bases aligning to TRBD1. CDR1 is MDHEN and CDR2 is SYDVKM in the germline V gene. V was pared by 6 bases and J by 0 bases, with 5 bases of the junction left unmatched. The CDR3 contains 15 residues. CDR3 loop: CASSDTGASYNEQFF. The CDR3 bases are TGTGCCAGCAGCGACACAGGGGCCTCCTACAATGAGCAGTTCTTC.

This clone was counted once. The sample holds other DNA sequences that translate to the same CDR3. This chain links TRBV9 with TRBJ1-1; D is perhaps TRBD1 (5 bases). The CDR3 is made up of 13 amino acids. Between the trimmed V and J ends, which lost 0 bases and 4 bases, there was a span of 7 bases. Germline V gene sequence: CDR1 SGDLS, CDR2 YYNGEE. The CDR3 loop reads CASSVDRGTEAFF. The CDR3 DNA sequence: TGTGCCAGCAGCGTAGATAGGGGCACTGAAGCTTTCTTT.

The rearrangement links TRBV29-1 to TRBJ2-1; no clear D gene. This CDR3 spans 13 amino acids. With 2 bases removed from V and 8 bases from J, the gap between germline ends came to 13 bases. Germline assignment: CDR1 SQVTM and CDR2 ANQGSEA. The CDR3 sequence is CSVEKKSLDEQFF. CDR3 in DNA: TGCAGCGTTGAAAAAAAGTCCCTAGATGAGCAGTTCTTC.

The V gene is TRBV19, the J gene TRBJ1-2, with D uncertain. V was pared by 3 bases and J by 9 bases, with 17 bases between. CDR1 and CDR2 from the germline V gene are LNHDA and SQIVND (reference sequence). The CDR3 has 14 amino acids. The CDR3 reads CASSINGLISSYTF. The CDR3 DNA reads as TGTGCCAGTAGTATCAATGGACTTATCTCGAGCTACACCTTC.

In nucleotides, the CDR3 is TGTGCCAGTAGTATCGGACAGGGGGTCCTAGCCAAAAACATTCAGTACTTC. As protein: CASSIGQGVLAKNIQYF. The V gene is TRBV19, the J gene TRBJ2-4, with 10 bases aligning to TRBD1. Germline assignment: CDR1 LNHDA and CDR2 SQIVND (reference sequence). V gave up 3 bases and J gave up 0 bases; unmatched junction bases: 5. This CDR3 is 17 amino acids long.

The V and J genes are TRBV27 and TRBJ2-1, with 11 bases fitting TRBD1. Germline V gives CDR1 MNHEY, CDR2 SMNVEV (reference sequence). The CDR3 extends over 15 amino acids. With V trimmed by 5 bases and J by 8 bases, 8 bases remained unmatched. Here the CDR3 DNA reads TGTGCCAGCAGTCCTGGACAGGGGGCCTTCGATGAGCAGTTCTTC. It is translated as CASSPGQGAFDEQFF.

V gene TRBV19 combines with J gene TRBJ2-5; 11 bases are shared with TRBD2. The CDR3 consists of 16 residues. Germline V lookup: CDR1 LNHDA, CDR2 SQIVND (reference sequence). J lost 1 base, V lost 3 bases, and 4 bases had no gene match. The CDR3, as DNA: TGTGCCAGTAGTATCCTAGCGGGGGGCCTCCAAGAGACCCAGTACTTC. It translates to CASSILAGGLQETQYF.